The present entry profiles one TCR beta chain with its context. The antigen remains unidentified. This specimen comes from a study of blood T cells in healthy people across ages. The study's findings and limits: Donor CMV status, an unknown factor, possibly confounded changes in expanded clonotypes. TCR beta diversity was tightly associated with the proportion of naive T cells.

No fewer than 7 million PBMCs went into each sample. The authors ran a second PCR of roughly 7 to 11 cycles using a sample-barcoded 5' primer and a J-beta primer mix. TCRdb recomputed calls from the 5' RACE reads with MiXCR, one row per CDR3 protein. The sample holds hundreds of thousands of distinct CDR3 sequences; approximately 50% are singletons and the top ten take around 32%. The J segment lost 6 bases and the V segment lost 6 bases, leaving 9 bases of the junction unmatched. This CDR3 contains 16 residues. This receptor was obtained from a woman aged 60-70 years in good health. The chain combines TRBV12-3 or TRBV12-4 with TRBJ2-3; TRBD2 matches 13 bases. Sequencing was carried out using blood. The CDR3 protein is CASRTGLAGAGDTQYF. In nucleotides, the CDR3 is TGTGCCAGCAGGACCGGACTAGCGGGAGCGGGGGATACGCAGTATTTT.